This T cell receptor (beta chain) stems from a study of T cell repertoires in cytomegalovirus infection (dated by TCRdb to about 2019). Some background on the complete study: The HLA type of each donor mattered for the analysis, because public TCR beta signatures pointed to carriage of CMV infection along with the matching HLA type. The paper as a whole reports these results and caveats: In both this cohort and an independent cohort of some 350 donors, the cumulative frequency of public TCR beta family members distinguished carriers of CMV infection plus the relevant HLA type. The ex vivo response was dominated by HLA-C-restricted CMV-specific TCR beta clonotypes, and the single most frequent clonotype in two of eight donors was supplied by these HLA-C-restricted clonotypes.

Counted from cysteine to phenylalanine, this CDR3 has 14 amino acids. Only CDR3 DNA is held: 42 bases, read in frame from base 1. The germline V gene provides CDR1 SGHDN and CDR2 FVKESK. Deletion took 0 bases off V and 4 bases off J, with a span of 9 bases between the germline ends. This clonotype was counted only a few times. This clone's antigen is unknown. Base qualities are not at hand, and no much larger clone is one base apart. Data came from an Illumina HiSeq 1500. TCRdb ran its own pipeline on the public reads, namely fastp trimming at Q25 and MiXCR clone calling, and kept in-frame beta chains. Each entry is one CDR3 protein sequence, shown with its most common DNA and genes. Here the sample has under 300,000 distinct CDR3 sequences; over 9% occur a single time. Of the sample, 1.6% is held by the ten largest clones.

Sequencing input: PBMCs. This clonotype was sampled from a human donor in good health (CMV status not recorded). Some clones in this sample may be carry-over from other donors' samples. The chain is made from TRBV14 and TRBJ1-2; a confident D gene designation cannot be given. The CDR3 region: CASSQEAGIYGYTF. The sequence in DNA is TGTGCCAGCAGCCAAGAAGCCGGGATCTATGGCTACACCTTC.